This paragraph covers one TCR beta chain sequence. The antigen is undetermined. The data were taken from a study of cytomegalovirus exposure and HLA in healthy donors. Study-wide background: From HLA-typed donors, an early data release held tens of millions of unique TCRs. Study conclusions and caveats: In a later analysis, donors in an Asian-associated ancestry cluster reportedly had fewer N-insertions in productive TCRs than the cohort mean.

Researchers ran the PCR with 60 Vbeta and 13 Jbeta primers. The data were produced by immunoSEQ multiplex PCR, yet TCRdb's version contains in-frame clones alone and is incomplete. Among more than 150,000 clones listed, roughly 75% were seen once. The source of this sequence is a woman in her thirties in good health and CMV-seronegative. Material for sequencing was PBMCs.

The CDR3 loop reads CASSYRGDGYTF. The CDR3 bases are TGTGCCAGCTCGTACAGGGGCGATGGCTACACCTTC. The rearrangement links TRBV18 to TRBJ1-2; 7 positions agree with TRBD1. The CDR3 length is 12 residues. CDR1 is KGHSH and CDR2 is LQKENI in the germline V gene. Unmatched junction bases numbered 4, after V lost 6 bases and J lost 6 bases. The variable domain in full, completed from reference TRBV18 and TRBJ1-2, reads NAGVMQNPRHLVRRRGQEARLRCSPMKGHSHVYWYRQLPEEGLKFMVYLQKENIIDESGMPKERFSAEFPKEGPSILRIQQVVRGDSAAYFCASSYRGDGYTFGSGTRLTVV.